A selection of T cell receptor beta chains follows, all from one sample in a study of post-analysis software for immune sequencing data. TCRdb recomputed calls from the PCR reads with MiXCR, one row per CDR3 protein. The sample has 600,000 to 750,000 distinct CDR3 sequences; approximately 60% are singletons. Sequenced material: blood. Source of these receptors: a girl aged 2 to 10 with multiple sclerosis. Each CDR3 is given with its conserved first and last residue. The D gene is left open where the match is weak. The size of a clone is reported for some rows only, either as once, few or many, or as a class for expanded clones.

J gene,D gene,V gene,clone size,CDR3 protein,CDR3 DNA
TRBJ1-5,.,TRBV6-6,.,CASSYDSPFSNQPQHF,TGTGCCAGCAGTTACGACAGCCCCTTTAGCAATCAGCCCCAGCATTTT
TRBJ2-1,TRBD1,TRBV29-1,few,CSSGGYNEQFF,TGCAGCTCAGGGGGATACAATGAGCAGTTCTTC
TRBJ1-1,.,TRBV3-1,few,CASSQGGGTEAFF,TGTGCCAGCAGCCAGGGGGGTGGCACTGAAGCTTTCTTT
TRBJ1-2,.,TRBV7-9,.,CASSLAEAGMYGYTF,TGTGCCAGCAGCTTAGCGGAGGCAGGGATGTATGGCTACACCTTC
TRBJ1-4,.,TRBV6-1,.,CASRGVPGLTNEKLFF,TGTGCCAGCAGGGGCGTCCCAGGGTTGACTAATGAAAAACTGTTTTTT
TRBJ1-2,TRBD1,TRBV20-1,.,CSARFPGDSGYTF,TGCAGTGCTAGATTCCCCGGGGACAGTGGCTACACCTTC
TRBJ2-4,.,TRBV6-2/TRBV6-3,.,CASSYDAKNIQYF,TGTGCCAGCAGTTATGACGCGAAAAACATTCAGTACTTC
TRBJ2-1,.,TRBV29-1,.,CSVVTQDSYNEQFF,TGCAGCGTTGTCACACAAGACTCCTACAATGAGCAGTTCTTC
TRBJ1-2,.,TRBV29-1,.,CSVVTPEEGINYGYTF,TGCAGCGTCGTGACGCCCGAAGAGGGGATAAACTATGGCTACACCTTC
TRBJ2-5,.,TRBV7-3,few,CASSVQGGETQYF,TGTGCCAGCAGCGTACAGGGTGGAGAGACCCAGTACTTC
TRBJ1-5,.,TRBV6-2/TRBV6-3,.,CATTGTNQPQHF,TGTGCCACCACAGGGACCAATCAGCCCCAGCATTTT
TRBJ1-5,.,TRBV7-9,.,CASSLGGAYSNQPQHF,TGTGCCAGCAGCTTAGGGGGAGCTTATAGCAATCAGCCCCAGCATTTT
TRBJ2-1,.,TRBV6-6,.,CASSYHRLVTYNEQFF,TGTGCCAGCAGTTATCACAGGCTCGTCACCTACAATGAGCAGTTCTTC
TRBJ1-5,.,TRBV5-1,few,CASSWMGTIQPQHF,TGCGCCAGCAGCTGGATGGGAACTATTCAGCCCCAGCATTTT
TRBJ2-3,.,TRBV20-1,.,CSASPRQGSTDTQYF,TGCAGTGCTAGTCCCCGCCAGGGAAGCACAGATACGCAGTATTTT
TRBJ1-2,TRBD1,TRBV6-6,few,CASSHGQGRGYGYTF,TGTGCCAGCAGTCACGGACAGGGGAGGGGCTATGGCTACACCTTC
TRBJ2-4,.,TRBV14,.,CASSQTGTDIQYF,TGTGCCAGCAGCCAAACAGGGACGGACATTCAGTACTTC
TRBJ2-1,.,TRBV7-2,.,CASSFSMGTNEQFF,TGTGCCAGCAGCTTCTCCATGGGGACAAATGAGCAGTTCTTC
TRBJ2-7,TRBD1,TRBV6-4,.,CASSVAGGSSNEQYF,TGTGCCAGCAGCGTAGCAGGGGGCTCTTCCAACGAGCAGTACTTC
TRBJ1-1,.,TRBV29-1,.,CSVEVSRVDTEAFF,TGCAGCGTTGAGGTAAGCAGGGTCGACACTGAAGCTTTCTTT
TRBJ2-3,.,TRBV6-5,.,CASSSGSHPLEDTQYF,TGTGCCAGCAGTTCGGGCTCGCACCCCCTCGAAGATACGCAGTATTTT
TRBJ1-4,TRBD1,TRBV20-1,few,CSARTGGEFNEKLFF,TGCAGTGCTAGGACAGGGGGGGAATTTAATGAAAAACTGTTTTTT
TRBJ1-1,TRBD1,TRBV5-6,.,CASSSKRGLWTEAFF,TGTGCCAGCAGCTCGAAGAGGGGGCTCTGGACTGAAGCTTTCTTT
TRBJ2-7,TRBD2,TRBV5-1,once,CASSGLADSNEQYF,TGCGCCAGCAGCGGACTAGCGGACTCCAACGAGCAGTACTTC
TRBJ2-5,TRBD2,TRBV12-3/TRBV12-4,.,CASSHTSGGPLGETQYF,TGTGCCAGCAGCCATACTAGCGGGGGCCCCCTTGGGGAGACCCAGTACTTC
TRBJ2-5,.,TRBV6-2/TRBV6-3,few,CASTNADYQETQYF,TGTGCCAGCACCAACGCGGATTACCAAGAGACCCAGTACTTC
TRBJ2-7,TRBD1,TRBV28,few,CASSSFGTGEQYF,TGTGCCAGCAGTTCCTTCGGGACAGGGGAGCAGTACTTC
TRBJ2-7,.,TRBV20-1,.,CSARYRASSYEQYF,TGCAGTGCTCGGTACAGGGCGAGCTCCTACGAGCAGTACTTC
TRBJ1-5,.,TRBV4-2,.,CASSPSWGNQPQHF,TGTGCCAGCAGCCCGTCGTGGGGCAATCAGCCCCAGCATTTT
TRBJ2-6,.,TRBV5-1,few,CASSSRVPAGANVLTF,TGCGCCAGCAGTTCCAGGGTCCCGGCCGGGGCCAACGTCCTGACTTTC
TRBJ2-1,.,TRBV7-2,.,CASSFFEDNEQFF,TGTGCCAGCAGCTTTTTTGAGGACAATGAGCAGTTCTTC
TRBJ2-7,TRBD1,TRBV18,.,CASSPDRGQRSEQYF,TGTGCCAGCTCCCCTGACAGGGGGCAGCGCTCCGAGCAGTACTTC
TRBJ2-7,TRBD2,TRBV6-1,.,CASSELAGDGSYEQYF,TGTGCCAGCAGTGAATTGGCGGGGGACGGCTCCTACGAGCAGTACTTC
TRBJ2-1,.,TRBV20-1,.,CSAEGPGVEVQFF,TGCAGTGCTGAGGGCCCGGGGGTGGAGGTGCAGTTCTTC
TRBJ2-5,.,TRBV5-1,.,CASSLPLLHRETQYF,TGCGCCAGCAGCTTGCCTCTATTGCATCGGGAGACCCAGTACTTC
TRBJ2-5,TRBD1,TRBV5-5,few,CASSSGTGSFSQETQYF,TGTGCCAGCAGCTCCGGGACAGGGTCCTTCAGTCAAGAGACCCAGTACTTC
TRBJ1-1,.,TRBV7-9,.,CASSFGSVNTEAFF,TGTGCCAGCAGCTTCGGTTCCGTGAACACTGAAGCTTTCTTT
TRBJ2-7,TRBD2,TRBV4-2,.,CASSQDLAGGGAYEQYF,TGTGCCAGCAGCCAAGATCTAGCGGGAGGAGGGGCTTACGAGCAGTACTTC
TRBJ1-2,TRBD1,TRBV7-2,few,CASSLDTGTGFGYTF,TGTGCCAGCAGCTTAGATACCGGGACAGGGTTCGGCTACACCTTC
TRBJ2-3,TRBD1,TRBV7-9,.,CASSSRTGEDTQYF,TGTGCCAGCAGCTCAAGGACAGGGGAAGATACGCAGTATTTT
TRBJ2-7,.,TRBV11-1,.,CASSLNRAALEQYF,TGTGCCAGCAGCTTGAACAGGGCGGCCCTCGAGCAGTACTTC
TRBJ2-4,.,TRBV6-2/TRBV6-3,.,CASTVGGRDIQYF,TGTGCCAGCACCGTGGGGGGCCGGGACATTCAGTACTTC
TRBJ2-4,TRBD2,TRBV5-1,.,CASSTSPGLAGQGAKNIQYF,TGCGCCAGCAGTACCTCTCCGGGACTAGCGGGACAAGGGGCCAAAAACATTCAGTACTTC
TRBJ2-1,TRBD2,TRBV3-1,.,CASSRAGGPGEQFF,TGTGCCAGCAGCCGGGCGGGAGGGCCCGGTGAGCAGTTCTTC